The 26 T cell receptor beta chains below all came from one sample that was sequenced in a study of T cell responses to AZD1222 COVID-19 vaccine. The method was immunoSEQ multiplex PCR; TCRdb's version includes in-frame clones alone and lacks a portion of them. The table includes some 150,000 clones, roughly nine tenths detected once. The source was peripheral blood, collected on day 0 of AZD1222 vaccination. The receptors originated from an adult in good health.

The J gene is TRBJ1-4, the V gene TRBV5-6; D not resolved. V was trimmed by 2 bases and J by 6 bases, leaving 11 bases between them. The CDR3 extends over 14 amino acids. The germline CDR1 and CDR2 sequences are SGHDT and YYEEEE. The CDR3 loop is CASSLQSTHEKLFF. The CDR3 DNA is TGTGCCAGCAGCTTACAGTCGACGCATGAAAAACTGTTTTTT.

As for this clone: Other DNA sequences in the sample encode the same CDR3. The rearrangement links TRBV7-2 to TRBJ2-7; 12 nucleotides align to TRBD2. Germline values: CDR1 SGHTA, CDR2 FQGNSA. This CDR3 is 19 amino acids long. Losses at the gene ends were 4 bases for V and 4 bases for J; bases not matched to a gene: 17. The CDR3 sequence: CASSSRVLAGGSLVYEQYF. As DNA, the CDR3 is TGTGCCAGCAGCTCGAGAGTCCTAGCGGGAGGGTCCCTGGTTTACGAGCAGTACTTC.

The rearrangement uses TRBV18 and TRBJ1-2; D remains unclear. CDR1 is KGHSH and CDR2 is LQKENI in the germline V gene. The CDR3 length is 14 residues. The germline V and J ends were trimmed by 0 bases and 4 bases, with 9 bases remaining between them. CDR3 loop: CASSPPELGYGYTF. CDR3 DNA: TGTGCCAGCTCACCACCGGAATTGGGCTATGGCTACACCTTC.

The chain is built from TRBV5-1 and TRBJ1-2; D not resolved. The germline gives CDR1 SGHRS, CDR2 YFSETQ. V was trimmed by 1 base and J by 0 bases, leaving 4 bases between them. The CDR3 totals 13 residues. Written as DNA, the CDR3 is TGCGCCAGCAGCTTGACAGCTAACTATGGCTACACCTTC. Translated, it gives CASSLTANYGYTF.

J is TRBJ2-5 and V is TRBV29-1, with 7 bases matching TRBD2. Germline-derived CDR1 and CDR2 are SQVTM and ANQGSEA. Trimming removed 8 bases from V and 5 bases from J; junction bases left unmatched: 8. The CDR3 totals 12 residues. The CDR3 loop is CSLRHGGETQYF. In nucleotides, the CDR3 is TGCAGCCTTAGGCACGGGGGGGAGACCCAGTACTTC.

V and J are TRBV19 and TRBJ2-7, with TRBD2 matching over 9 bases. This CDR3 spans 15 amino acids. Trimming cost V 6 bases and J 5 bases; bases outside gene matches: 11. Germline V gene lookup returns CDR1 LNHDA and CDR2 SQIVND (reference sequence). CDR3 loop: CASRVNSGSIDEQYF. In DNA, the CDR3 is TGTGCCAGTAGGGTTAATAGCGGGAGTATCGACGAGCAGTACTTC.

This chain connects TRBV28 to TRBJ1-2; D might be TRBD1 (6 bases). Per the germline V gene, CDR1 is MDHEN and CDR2 is SYDVKM. Deletions cut 6 bases from V and 4 bases from J, with 15 bases between. There are 14 residues in the CDR3. This chain's CDR3 is CASSPTGGGYGYTF. The CDR3 DNA reads TGTGCCAGCAGCCCTACGGGGGGCGGCTATGGCTACACCTTC.

The J gene is TRBJ1-2, the V gene TRBV6-5; D is ambiguous. The germline V and J ends were trimmed by 2 bases and 4 bases, with 8 bases remaining between them. This CDR3 has 13 residues. Germline loops: CDR1 MNHEY, CDR2 SVGAGI. The CDR3 region has the DNA TGTGCCAGCAGTTACCTGCCGGGCTATGGCTACACCTTC. Protein sequence: CASSYLPGYGYTF.

This CDR3 reads CASTHTGRGGDEQFF. CDR3 DNA: TGTGCCAGCACACACACAGGGCGGGGGGGCGATGAGCAGTTCTTC. V is TRBV27 and J is TRBJ2-1; 9 bases are shared with TRBD2. The CDR3 spans 15 residues. V was pared by 7 bases and J by 8 bases, with 12 bases of the junction left unmatched. Looked up from germline, CDR1 is MNHEY and CDR2 is SMNVEV (reference sequence).

There are a few counts of this clone. This CDR3 is CASSPGLGPSYEQYV. The CDR3 DNA sequence: TGTGCCAGCTCACCGGGTCTGGGGCCCTCCTACGAGCAGTACGTC. The chain carries TRBV18 and TRBJ2-7, with D possibly TRBD1 on 5 matching bases. V dropped 3 bases and J dropped 0 bases, with 12 bases sitting between them. The CDR3 loop spans 15 amino acids. Germline loops: CDR1 KGHSH, CDR2 LQKENI.

In this sample, this clone turned up once. The rearrangement uses TRBV5-4 and TRBJ1-2; 8 bases fit TRBD1. This CDR3 contains 15 residues. CDR1 SGHNT and CDR2 YYREEE come from the germline V gene (reference sequence). V was clipped by 6 bases and J by 6 bases; unmatched bases: 13. CDR3 protein: CASTISRGHIDGYTF. As DNA, the CDR3 is TGTGCCAGCACCATATCCAGGGGGCATATCGATGGCTACACCTTC.

The chain recombines TRBV7-2 with TRBJ2-3; D gene uncertain. Per the germline V gene, CDR1 is SGHTA and CDR2 is FQGNSA. V gave up 5 bases and J gave up 6 bases, with 6 bases separating them. This CDR3 has 11 amino acids. In DNA, the CDR3 is TGTGCCAGCAGCCTCCGGGATACGCAGTATTTT. The encoded protein is CASSLRDTQYF. Using reference TRBV7-2 and TRBJ2-3 for the parts outside the CDR3, the full variable domain is GAGVSQSPSNKVTEKGKDVELRCDPISGHTALYWYRQSLGQGLEFLIYFQGNSAPDKSGLPSDRFSAERTGGSVSTLTIQRTQQEDSAVYLCASSLRDTQYFGPGTRLTVL.

The chain has TRBV19 and TRBJ1-1; D possibly corresponds to TRBD1 (5 bases). The CDR3 covers 15 residues. Per germline, CDR1 LNHDA and CDR2 SQIVND (reference sequence). Trimming shortened V by 1 base and J by 5 bases, and 14 bases separated the two germline ends. The CDR3 loop reads CASSIGGTDWTEAFF. DNA of the CDR3: TGTGCCAGTAGTATAGGGGGGACGGACTGGACTGAAGCTTTCTTT.

J is TRBJ2-2 and V is TRBV6-2 or TRBV6-3; tentatively, D is TRBD1 or TRBD2 (6 bases each). Germline CDR1 MNHEY, CDR2 SVGEGT. The CDR3 loop spans 15 amino acids. Trimming took 5 bases from V and 4 from J, leaving 14 bases between them. DNA of the CDR3: TGTGCCAGCAGTGTAAGGGGGGACCTCACCGGGGAGCTGTTTTTT. Its translation is CASSVRGDLTGELFF.

This clone was observed once. The chain employs TRBV5-1 and TRBJ2-2, with a tentative D call TRBD2 (5 bases). The germline V gene encodes CDR1 SGHRS and CDR2 YFSETQ. V dropped 2 bases and J dropped 9 bases, with 8 bases sitting between them. The CDR3 extends over 12 amino acids. In DNA, the CDR3 is TGCGCCAGCAGCTTTGGCGGGCGGGAGCTGTTTTTT. This gives the protein CASSFGGRELFF.

The chain links TRBV5-1 to TRBJ1-3; D may be TRBD1 (5 bases). Trimming cost V 4 bases and J 4 bases, with 12 bases left between them. Germline-derived CDR1 and CDR2 are SGHRS and YFSETQ. This CDR3 contains 14 residues. This CDR3 reads CASSPGQTGNTIYF. The CDR3 bases are TGCGCCAGCAGCCCAGGGCAAACGGGAAACACCATATATTTT.

The rearrangement links TRBV28 to TRBJ1-5, with a possible D match to TRBD1 (6 bases). The CDR3 is 13 amino acids. Trimming left V 6 bases short and J 5 bases short, with 11 bases between. Germline assignment: CDR1 MDHEN and CDR2 SYDVKM. CDR3 in DNA: TGTGCCAGCAGCCTGAAGGGGGATCAGCCCCAGCATTTT. It yields the protein CASSLKGDQPQHF.

This rearrangement joins TRBV12-3 or TRBV12-4 to TRBJ2-2, with a possible D match to TRBD2 (5 bases). Between the trimmed V and J ends, which lost 6 bases and 9 bases, there was a span of 14 bases. The CDR3 is made up of 13 amino acids. The CDR3 sequence: CASSHRGYRELFF. Here the CDR3 DNA reads TGTGCCAGCAGCCATCGCGGGTACAGGGAGCTGTTTTTT.

The chain uses TRBV3-1 (or the pseudogene TRBV3-2) and TRBJ2-5; D remains ambiguous. V shed 4 bases and J shed 5 bases, with 5 bases lying between them. CDR1 is LGHDT and CDR2 is YNNKEL in the germline V gene (reference sequence). The CDR3 is made up of 11 amino acids. Here the CDR3 DNA reads TGTGCCAGCAGCCGTGAGGAGACCCAGTACTTC. This encodes CASSREETQYF.

In this sample, this clone turned up once. The CDR3 DNA is TGCGCCAGCAGCCCCCCCCACACCGGGGGCGGTAACCATGAGCAGTTCTTC. It codes for CASSPPHTGGGNHEQFF. This sequence joins TRBV4-1 and TRBJ2-1; perhaps D is TRBD1 or TRBD2 (6 bases each). The CDR3 sequence is 17 residues long. The germline CDR1 and CDR2 sequences are MGHRA and YSYEKL. V lost 4 bases and J lost 8, with 24 bases in between.

This clone was observed a single time. This rearrangement joins TRBV10-3 to TRBJ1-5; 8 nucleotides agree with TRBD1. Losses at the gene ends were 10 bases for V and 5 bases for J; bases not matched to a gene: 10. Germline CDR1 is ENHRY and CDR2 is SYGVKD. The CDR3 consists of 14 residues. The CDR3, as DNA: TGTGCCACCAAGCCCGGGACAGGCTATCAGCCCCAGCATTTT. Its protein is CATKPGTGYQPQHF.

V gene TRBV29-1 combines with J gene TRBJ1-1, with a tentative D call TRBD1 (6 bases). Trimming cost V 3 bases and J 5 bases, with 16 bases left between them. There are 14 residues in the CDR3. CDR1 is SQVTM and CDR2 is ANQGSEA in the germline V gene. DNA for the CDR3: TGCAGCGTTGATCGGGGGCTGGGAGGTACTGAAGCTTTCTTT. This gives the protein CSVDRGLGGTEAFF.

This rearrangement joins TRBV4-1 to TRBJ2-6, with unresolved D. CDR1 and CDR2 from the germline V gene are MGHRA and YSYEKL. V dropped 0 bases and J dropped 0 bases, with 6 bases sitting between them. This CDR3 is 16 amino acids long. As DNA, the CDR3 is TGCGCCAGCAGCCAAGATTTAAACTCTGGGGCCAACGTCCTGACTTTC. Protein sequence: CASSQDLNSGANVLTF.

The chain carries TRBV28 and TRBJ1-4, with TRBD1 identical over 10 bases. V lost 5 bases and J lost 8; bases outside the gene matches: 8. CDR3 length: 15 amino acids. Germline V gene data show CDR1 as MDHEN and CDR2 as SYDVKM. CDR3 coding DNA: TGTGCCAGCAGTCAAGACAGGGGGCGCTTGGAAAAACTGTTTTTT. Its protein is CASSQDRGRLEKLFF.

V usage is TRBV21-1 and J usage is TRBJ1-1. TRBV21-1 is deemed a pseudogene. This CDR3 contains 16 residues. This chain's CDR3 is CASSNPEGGTGTEAFF. In DNA, the CDR3 is TGTGCCAGCAGTAACCCAGAGGGCGGCACGGGGACTGAAGCTTTCTTT.

The rearrangement joins TRBV4-3 to TRBJ1-5, with D unclear. Germline V lookup: CDR1 LGHNA, CDR2 YSLEER. V was trimmed by 0 bases and J by 3 bases, leaving 6 bases between them. The CDR3 contains 14 residues. The CDR3 spells CASSQDRYNQPQHF. The CDR3 region has the DNA TGCGCCAGCAGCCAAGACAGATACAATCAGCCCCAGCATTTT.